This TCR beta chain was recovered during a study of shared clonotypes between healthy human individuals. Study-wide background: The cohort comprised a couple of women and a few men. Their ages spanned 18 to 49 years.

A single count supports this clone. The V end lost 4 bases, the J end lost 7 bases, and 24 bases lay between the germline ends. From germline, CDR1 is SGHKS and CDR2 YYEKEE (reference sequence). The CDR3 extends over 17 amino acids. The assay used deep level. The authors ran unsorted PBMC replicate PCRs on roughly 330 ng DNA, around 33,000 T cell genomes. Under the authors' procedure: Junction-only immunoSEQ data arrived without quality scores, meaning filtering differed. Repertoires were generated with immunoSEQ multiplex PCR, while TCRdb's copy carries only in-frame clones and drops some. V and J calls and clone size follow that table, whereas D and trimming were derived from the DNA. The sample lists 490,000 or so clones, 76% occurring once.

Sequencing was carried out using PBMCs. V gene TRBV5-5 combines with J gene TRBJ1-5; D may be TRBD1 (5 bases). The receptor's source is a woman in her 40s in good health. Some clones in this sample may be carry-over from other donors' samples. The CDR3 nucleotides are TGTGCCAGCAGCCCTCTTGGAACTGGGGGGGGATGGCAGCCCCAGCATTTT. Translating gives CASSPLGTGGGWQPQHF.